Listed below are T cell receptor beta chains from one sample, sequenced in a study of T-cell reconstitution after alpha-beta-depleted transplantation in children. From the PCR reads, TCRdb called clonotypes with MiXCR, one entry per CDR3 protein. The table has hundreds of thousands of distinct CDR3 sequences, roughly 10% seen once. Sample: PBMCs from the stem cell graft donor, taken from the stem cell graft. These receptors all stem from a human donor who donated a stem cell graft to a child with acute lymphoblastic leukemia. The CDR3 runs from the conserved cysteine through the conserved F or W. A D gene is named only where the DNA matches it firmly. Expanded clones get a size class; other rows say once, few or many, or leave the size out.

J gene: TRBJ2-1; clone size: -; D gene: -; V gene: TRBV12-3/TRBV12-4; CDR3 protein: CASSNARARIDEQFF; CDR3 DNA: TGTGCCAGCAGCAACGCTCGGGCCAGGATAGATGAGCAGTTCTTC
J gene: TRBJ2-2; clone size: many; D gene: -; V gene: TRBV5-1; CDR3 protein: CASSETVNTGELFF; CDR3 DNA: TGCGCCAGCAGCGAGACCGTGAACACCGGGGAGCTGTTTTTT
J gene: TRBJ1-1; clone size: few; D gene: -; V gene: TRBV7-9; CDR3 protein: CASSEKMLGATEAFF; CDR3 DNA: TGTGCCAGCAGCGAAAAGATGTTAGGGGCCACTGAAGCTTTCTTT
J gene: TRBJ2-5; clone size: few; D gene: TRBD1; V gene: TRBV19; CDR3 protein: CASSWTGPQETQYF; CDR3 DNA: TGTGCCAGTAGTTGGACAGGGCCCCAAGAGACCCAGTACTTC
J gene: TRBJ1-5; clone size: few; D gene: -; V gene: TRBV6-8; CDR3 protein: CASSWGQPQHF; CDR3 DNA: TGTGCCAGCAGTTGGGGTCAGCCCCAGCATTTT
J gene: TRBJ2-3; clone size: many; D gene: -; V gene: TRBV27; CDR3 protein: CASSFLDTQYF; CDR3 DNA: TGTGCCAGCAGTTTCTTGGATACGCAGTATTTT
J gene: TRBJ2-7; clone size: -; D gene: TRBD2; V gene: TRBV5-1; CDR3 protein: CASNQLAGGTYEQYF; CDR3 DNA: TGCGCCAGCAACCAACTAGCGGGCGGCACCTACGAGCAGTACTTC
J gene: TRBJ2-7; clone size: few; D gene: -; V gene: TRBV7-8; CDR3 protein: CASSSPWGSSQSYEQYF; CDR3 DNA: TGTGCCAGCAGCTCACCATGGGGCAGTTCCCAATCCTACGAGCAGTACTTC
J gene: TRBJ1-1; clone size: -; D gene: -; V gene: TRBV6-5; CDR3 protein: CASSYSILLQNTEAFF; CDR3 DNA: TGTGCCAGCAGTTACTCGATTCTACTCCAAAACACTGAAGCTTTCTTT
J gene: TRBJ2-4; clone size: -; D gene: -; V gene: TRBV9; CDR3 protein: CASSVGSVGKNIQYF; CDR3 DNA: TGTGCCAGCAGCGTAGGCAGCGTGGGCAAAAACATTCAGTACTTC
J gene: TRBJ2-1; clone size: -; D gene: TRBD1; V gene: TRBV20-1; CDR3 protein: CSARTGGLEQFF; CDR3 DNA: TGCAGTGCCCGGACAGGGGGTCTTGAGCAGTTCTTC
J gene: TRBJ1-1; clone size: -; D gene: -; V gene: TRBV29-1; CDR3 protein: CSVEERGGMNTEAFF; CDR3 DNA: TGCAGCGTTGAAGAGAGGGGGGGGATGAACACTGAAGCTTTCTTT
J gene: TRBJ2-2; clone size: many; D gene: -; V gene: TRBV18; CDR3 protein: CASSPDAWGYTGELFF; CDR3 DNA: TGTGCCAGCTCACCGGATGCGTGGGGTTACACCGGGGAGCTGTTTTTT
J gene: TRBJ1-4; clone size: many; D gene: -; V gene: TRBV27; CDR3 protein: CASSLRPPRNNEKLFF; CDR3 DNA: TGTGCCAGCAGTTTACGACCCCCGAGAAATAATGAAAAACTGTTTTTT
J gene: TRBJ2-2; clone size: many; D gene: TRBD1; V gene: TRBV12-3/TRBV12-4; CDR3 protein: CASSFGTGAGELFF; CDR3 DNA: TGTGCCAGCAGTTTTGGGACAGGGGCCGGGGAGCTGTTTTTT
J gene: TRBJ1-2; clone size: -; D gene: -; V gene: TRBV7-9; CDR3 protein: CASSLSSGAVMDGYTF; CDR3 DNA: TGTGCCAGCAGCTTGTCGTCTGGTGCGGTGATGGATGGCTACACCTTC